The present entry profiles one T cell receptor (beta chain) with its context. Its antigen remains undetermined. Base qualities are missing; no much larger clone stands one base away. This record belongs to a study of blood T cell repertoires in COVID-19 (dated by TCRdb to the early 2020s). Background on the whole study: Samples from collaborators originated in the United States, Italy and Spain and spanned both the acute and convalescent phases of COVID-19. The material from the prospective study consisted of cDNA or gDNA derived from T cells, B-cell-depleted T cells, or PBMCs. Deeply sampled blood TCRbeta repertoires from subjects exposed to, actively infected with, or recovered from COVID-19 were included in the dataset. The repertoires were made available in a free public database intended to serve as a resource for research on the immune response to SARS-CoV-2. Samples came from the ongoing ImmuneRACE study (first 160 participants) plus 1,254 subjects from 6 global collaborators. Sample metadata almost always included a de-identified subject ID, COVID-19 status, age in years and sex. Where HLA class I and class II types were available, the types were taken from metadata supplied by the sample provider, not from assay-based typing.

Whole blood was collected in K2EDTA tubes by collaborating institutions according to the institutions' own protocols. Collaborator samples were shipped for TCRbeta analysis as frozen whole blood, isolated PBMCs, or DNA extracted from either sample type. TCRbeta CDR3 regions were amplified from genomic DNA using the immunoSEQ Assay, a bias-controlled multiplex PCR. The paper's processing steps were these. The number of nucleated cells in each sample was estimated by amplification of reference gene primers within the assay. Sequence reads were collapsed and filtered to measure the absolute abundance of every unique TCRbeta CDR3 rearrangement. For each sample, productive Simpson clonality was calculated as the square root of Simpson's diversity index over productive rearrangements. Sourced from immuneACCESS, this table was stored by TCRdb with only in-frame sequences that have V and J called. A share of the clones is absent; for the studies checked, an unresolved V gene accounts for under half, and the remainder has no known explanation. D and trimming come from the DNA, and the V and J calls and clone size come from that table. Present in this sample are some 53,000 clones, roughly 89% of which were seen just once. The top ten clonotypes cover 4% to 6% of the sample.

What the authors observed across the whole study: How much clinical and demographic metadata was included differed by source and by participant, and the metadata was provided uncurated.

Trimming removed 6 bases from V and 6 bases from J; the gene matches leave 9 bases unexplained. From a lookup of the germline V gene, CDR1 and CDR2 are MDHEN and SYDVKM. The CDR3 has 16 amino acids, counting the end cysteine and phenylalanine. The kept DNA is CDR3 alone, 48 bases in frame from the first base. Sequenced input: peripheral blood. Recombination linked TRBV28 to TRBJ2-3, with TRBD2 identical over 13 junction bases. This TCR came from a man in his fifties or sixties with active COVID-19. Here is the DNA: TGTGCCAGCAGGGGGGGACTAGCGGGGTTGGCGGATACGCAGTATTTT. Its translation is CASRGGLAGLADTQYF. With the portions outside the CDR3 filled from the reference TRBV28 and TRBJ2-3 genes, the complete variable region becomes DVKVTQSSRYLVKRTGEKVFLECVQDMDHENMFWYRQDPGLGLRLIYFSYDVKMKEKGDIPEGYSVSREKKERFSLILESASTNQTSMYLCASRGGLAGLADTQYFGPGTRLTVL.